This T cell receptor beta chain was identified in a study of T cell responses to AZD1222 COVID-19 vaccine. Study-wide context: Doses given second, at about 4 or about 12 weeks, were pooled. Points from the study as a whole: Repertoire collection took place solely once the T cell response had peaked. CD4 TCRs linked to vaccination spanned spike, dominating at 160-218 and 743-854. Receipt of two AZD1222 doses was followed by a rise in Spike-specific TCR breadth and depth.

On this clone: Its antigen remains unidentified.

V shed 3 bases and J shed 3 bases, with 15 bases lying between them. This CDR3 has 15 amino acids. CDR1 is SNHLY and CDR2 is FYNNEI in the germline V gene. TCRdb's table, derived via immunoSEQ multiplex PCR, lists solely in-frame clones and lacks some. This table has 150,000 to 200,000 clones, around 95% appearing once. The chain uses TRBV2 and TRBJ2-7; D is perhaps TRBD1 (6 bases). The sample consisted of peripheral blood, taken on day 0 of AZD1222 vaccination. The TCR was taken from an adult in good health. In nucleotides, the CDR3 is TGTGCCAGCAGTGAGGGCTACAGGGCAGGCTACGAGCAGTACTTC. Translated: CASSEGYRAGYEQYF.